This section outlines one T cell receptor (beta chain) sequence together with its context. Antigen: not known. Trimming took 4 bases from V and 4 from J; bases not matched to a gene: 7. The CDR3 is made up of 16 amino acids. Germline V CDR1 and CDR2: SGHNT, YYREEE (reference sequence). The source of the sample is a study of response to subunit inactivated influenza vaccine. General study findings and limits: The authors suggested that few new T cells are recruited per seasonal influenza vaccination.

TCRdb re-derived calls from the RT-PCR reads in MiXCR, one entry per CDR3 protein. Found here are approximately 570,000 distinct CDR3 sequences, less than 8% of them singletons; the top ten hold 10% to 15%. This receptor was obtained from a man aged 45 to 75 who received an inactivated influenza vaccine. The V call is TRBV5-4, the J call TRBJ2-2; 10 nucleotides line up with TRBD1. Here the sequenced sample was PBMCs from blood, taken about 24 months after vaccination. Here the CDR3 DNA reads TGTGCCAGCAGCCAACCGGACAGGGGGGCCACCGGGGAGCTGTTTTTT. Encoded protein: CASSQPDRGATGELFF.